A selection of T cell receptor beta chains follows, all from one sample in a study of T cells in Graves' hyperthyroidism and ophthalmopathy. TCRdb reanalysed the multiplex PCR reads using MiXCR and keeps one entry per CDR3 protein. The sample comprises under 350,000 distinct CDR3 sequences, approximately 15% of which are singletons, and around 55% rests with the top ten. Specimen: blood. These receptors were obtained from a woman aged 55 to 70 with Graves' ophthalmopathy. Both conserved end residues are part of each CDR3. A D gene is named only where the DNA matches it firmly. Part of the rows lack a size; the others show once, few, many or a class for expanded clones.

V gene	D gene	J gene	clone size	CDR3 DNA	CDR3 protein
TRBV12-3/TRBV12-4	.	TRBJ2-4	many	TGTGCCAGCAGTTTAGGCAGGGAAGACATTCAGTACTTC	CASSLGREDIQYF
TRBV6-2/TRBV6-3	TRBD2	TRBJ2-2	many	TGTGCCAGCAGTCGCTCACCACTAGCGGGATCGTGGGCCGGGGAGCTGTTTTTT	CASSRSPLAGSWAGELFF
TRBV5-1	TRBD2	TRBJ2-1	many	TGCGCCAGCAGCTTGAGCGGGGCGCCTGACAATGAGCAGTTCTTC	CASSLSGAPDNEQFF
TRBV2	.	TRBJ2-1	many	TGTGCCAGCAGCCAAGAGGCGGCCTACAATGAGCAGTTCTTC	CASSQEAAYNEQFF
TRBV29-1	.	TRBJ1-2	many	TGCAGCGTGGTACAGGGATGGGACTATGGCTACACCTTC	CSVVQGWDYGYTF
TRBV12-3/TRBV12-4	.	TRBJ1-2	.	TGTGCCAGCAGCCCCGGACTCATCGACTATGGCTACACCTTC	CASSPGLIDYGYTF
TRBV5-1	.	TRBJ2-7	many	TGCGCCAGCAGCTTGGTAGGGGCCGAGCAGTACTTC	CASSLVGAEQYF
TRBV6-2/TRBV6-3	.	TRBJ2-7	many	TGTGCCAGCAGATATCTCGACGAGCAGTACTTC	CASRYLDEQYF
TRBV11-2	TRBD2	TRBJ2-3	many	TGTGCCAGCAGCTTAGCCCAGACTAGCACAATAACGCAGTATTTT	CASSLAQTSTITQYF
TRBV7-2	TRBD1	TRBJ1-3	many	TGTGCCAGCAGCCCTAGTGGACAGGGCATCATGATATCTGGAAACACCATATATTTT	CASSPSGQGIMISGNTIYF
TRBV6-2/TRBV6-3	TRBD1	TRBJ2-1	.	TGTGCCAGCGGGTTAGGGGGCGGCGATGAGCAGTTCTTC	CASGLGGGDEQFF
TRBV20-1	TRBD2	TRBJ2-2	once	TGCAGTGCTAAGGCTGGACTAGCGAAATCCGGGGAGCTGTTTTTT	CSAKAGLAKSGELFF
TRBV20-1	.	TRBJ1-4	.	TGCAGTGCTCCCTCAACTAATGAAAAACTGTTTTTT	CSAPSTNEKLFF
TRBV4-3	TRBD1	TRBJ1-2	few	TGCGCCAGCAGCCAAGATCCAGGGGGAAGACTTATTGGCTACACCTTC	CASSQDPGGRLIGYTF
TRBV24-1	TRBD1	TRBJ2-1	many	TGTGCCACCAGTGATTTGCAAGGGGGCGGACTTAGGGACACCGGTGAGCAGTTCTTC	CATSDLQGGGLRDTGEQFF
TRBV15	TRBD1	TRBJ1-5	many	TGTGCCACCAGCAGAGGGGACAGTTATAGCAATCAGCCCCAGCATTTT	CATSRGDSYSNQPQHF
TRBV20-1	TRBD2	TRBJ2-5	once	TGCAGTGCTAGGCGGCTAGCGGATTCGCAAGAGACCCAGTACTTC	CSARRLADSQETQYF
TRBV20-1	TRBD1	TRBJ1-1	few	TGCAGCCATAACAGGGGGAACATGAACACTGAAGCTTTCTTT	CSHNRGNMNTEAFF
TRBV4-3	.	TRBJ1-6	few	TGCGCCAGCAGCCAAGTAACGGCAGACAACTATAATTCACCCCTCCACTTT	CASSQVTADNYNSPLHF
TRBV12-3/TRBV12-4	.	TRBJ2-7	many	TGTGCCAGTAGCAGGAACCCCTACGAGCAGTACTTC	CASSRNPYEQYF